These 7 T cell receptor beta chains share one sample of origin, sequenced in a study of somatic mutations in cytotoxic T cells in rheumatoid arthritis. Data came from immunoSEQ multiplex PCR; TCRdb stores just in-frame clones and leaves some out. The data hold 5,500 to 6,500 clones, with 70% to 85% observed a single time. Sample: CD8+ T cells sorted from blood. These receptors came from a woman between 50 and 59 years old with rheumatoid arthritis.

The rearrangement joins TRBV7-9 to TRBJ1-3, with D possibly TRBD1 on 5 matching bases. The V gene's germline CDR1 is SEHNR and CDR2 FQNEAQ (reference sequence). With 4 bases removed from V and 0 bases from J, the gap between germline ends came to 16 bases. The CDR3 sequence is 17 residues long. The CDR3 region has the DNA TGTGCCAGCAGCTCCCTACCACGGGACTACTCTGGAAACACCATATATTTT. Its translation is CASSSLPRDYSGNTIYF.

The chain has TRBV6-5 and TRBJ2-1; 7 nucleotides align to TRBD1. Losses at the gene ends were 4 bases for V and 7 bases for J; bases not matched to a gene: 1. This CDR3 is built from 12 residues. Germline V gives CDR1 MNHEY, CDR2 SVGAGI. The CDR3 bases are TGTGCCAGCAGTTCGACAGGGAATGAGCAGTTCTTC. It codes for CASSSTGNEQFF.

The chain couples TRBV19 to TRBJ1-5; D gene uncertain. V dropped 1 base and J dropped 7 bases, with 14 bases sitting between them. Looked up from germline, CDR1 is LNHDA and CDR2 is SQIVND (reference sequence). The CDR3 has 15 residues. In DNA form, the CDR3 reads TGTGCCAGTAGTATAGTGTCGGGGTCCCACCAGCCCCAGCATTTT. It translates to CASSIVSGSHQPQHF.

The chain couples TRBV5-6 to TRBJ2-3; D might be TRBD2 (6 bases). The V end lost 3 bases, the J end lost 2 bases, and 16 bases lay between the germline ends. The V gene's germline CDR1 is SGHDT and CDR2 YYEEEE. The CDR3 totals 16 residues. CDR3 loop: CASSSDLAFYTDTQYF. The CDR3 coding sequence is TGTGCCAGCAGCTCAGACCTAGCGTTCTACACAGATACGCAGTATTTT. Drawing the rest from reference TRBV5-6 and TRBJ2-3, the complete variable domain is DAGVTQSPTHLIKTRGQQVTLRCSPKSGHDTVSWYQQALGQGPQFIFQYYEEEERQRGNFPDRFSGHQFPNYSSELNVNALLLGDSALYLCASSSDLAFYTDTQYFGPGTRLTVL.

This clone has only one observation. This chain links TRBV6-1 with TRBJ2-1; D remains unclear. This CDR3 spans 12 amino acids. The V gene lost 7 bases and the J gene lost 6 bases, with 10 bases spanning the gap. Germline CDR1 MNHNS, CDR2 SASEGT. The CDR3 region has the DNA TGTGCCAGCACGAGCGTTTTCAATGAGCAGTTCTTC. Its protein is CASTSVFNEQFF.

CDR3 region: CASSLSSQGFYNEQFF. CDR3 bases: TGTGCCAGCAGCTTATCAAGTCAGGGCTTCTACAATGAGCAGTTCTTC. The gene calls are TRBV7-2 and TRBJ2-1, with D possibly TRBD1 on 5 matching bases. V shed 2 bases and J shed 3 bases, with 14 bases lying between them. Per the germline V gene, CDR1 is SGHTA and CDR2 is FQGNSA. The CDR3 consists of 16 residues. The full variable domain, with the rest looked up from reference TRBV7-2 and TRBJ2-1, is GAGVSQSPSNKVTEKGKDVELRCDPISGHTALYWYRQSLGQGLEFLIYFQGNSAPDKSGLPSDRFSAERTGGSVSTLTIQRTQQEDSAVYLCASSLSSQGFYNEQFFGPGTRLTVL.

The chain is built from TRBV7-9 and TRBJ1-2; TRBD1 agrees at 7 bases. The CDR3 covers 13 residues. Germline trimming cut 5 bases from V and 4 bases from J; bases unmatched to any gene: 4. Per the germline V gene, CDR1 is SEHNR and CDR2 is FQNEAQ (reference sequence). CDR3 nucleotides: TGTGCCAGCAGCCCTACAGGGGCCTATGGCTACACCTTC. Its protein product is CASSPTGAYGYTF.